Below, one T cell receptor (beta chain) is given with its context. V lost 0 bases and J 7 bases, leaving 13 bases between the germline ends. This CDR3 has 15 residues. Germline values: CDR1 SGDLS, CDR2 YYNGEE. RNA, at roughly 0.45 to 1 ug, was reverse transcribed with random hexamers. TCRdb analysed the immunoSEQ multiplex PCR reads with MiXCR anew, one entry per CDR3 protein. The sample lists under 150,000 distinct CDR3 sequences, around 91% occurring once. The entry originates in a study of CD8 T cells in Susac syndrome. What was sequenced was CD8+ T cells from PBMCs. This receptor was identified in a human donor with multiple sclerosis. This chain connects TRBV9 to TRBJ2-2, with D perhaps TRBD1 (5 bases). CDR3 coding DNA: TGTGCCAGCAGCGTAGGGGGCACTGCCCTCGGGGAGCTGTTTTTT. Residues: CASSVGGTALGELFF. Looking up the rest from reference TRBV9 and TRBJ2-2 gives the full variable domain: DSGVTQTPKHLITATGQRVTLRCSPRSGDLSVYWYQQSLDQGLQFLIQYYNGEERAKGNILERFSAQQFPDLHSELNLSSLELGDSALYFCASSVGGTALGELFFGEGSRLTVL.